This record concerns one T cell receptor (beta chain) sequence. Its target is not known. This CDR3 contains 16 residues. V dropped 8 bases and J dropped 0; count of bases not matched to a gene: 12. Germline V gene sequence: CDR1 SEHNR, CDR2 FQNEAQ (reference sequence). The data belong to a study of regulatory T cells in long-lasting Graves disease. Study as a whole: Disease was considered persistent Graves' disease after over 5 years of antithyroid drugs (with positive TSH receptor antibodies). Study-level results: Those with persistent Graves' had less TCR diversity than newly diagnosed patients.

The time point denotes: persistent/refractory GD, antithyroid drugs over 5 years with positive TRAb. PBMC-derived RNA was used for the TCR library. The authors built TCR beta libraries using iRepertoire HTBI primers and Arm-PCR of CDR3 regions. As handled by the study authors: Segment identification across samples yielded 55 to 65 TRBV and approximately 15 TRBJ segments. MiXCR, run by TCRdb on the multiplex PCR reads, gives a single entry per CDR3 protein. The V and J calls were not made by the authors but by TCRdb's processing. The sample gives 400,000 or so distinct CDR3 sequences, around 22% of which show up once; about 26% is in the top ten.

The V and J genes are TRBV7-9 and TRBJ2-7, with 8 bases matching TRBD2. This receptor was taken from a female donor with Graves disease. The material was peripheral blood mononuclear cells (PBMCs), obtained when the disease was refractory, from a patient treated with antithyroid drugs. The CDR3 bases are TGTGCCAGCCGCGCAATAGCGGGACCAATCTCCTACGAGCAGTACTTC. It yields the protein CASRAIAGPISYEQYF. Using reference TRBV7-9 and TRBJ2-7 for the parts outside the CDR3, the full variable domain is DTGVSQNPRHKITKRGQNVTFRCDPISEHNRLYWYRQTLGQGPEFLTYFQNEAQLEKSRLLSDRFSAERPKGSFSTLEIQRTEQGDSAMYLCASRAIAGPISYEQYFGPGTRLTVT.